Listed below are T cell receptor beta chains from one sample, sequenced in a study of OX40 agonist ivuxolimab in advanced cancers. Assay: immunoSEQ multiplex PCR; the TCRdb copy retains only in-frame clones and omits some. This sample has some 35,000 clones, with 85% found just once. The input for sequencing was CD4+ or CD8+ T cells sorted from blood, taken in a trial of the OX40 agonist ivuxolimab. Receptors originate from an adult with an advanced solid tumor such as melanoma, head and neck, liver or kidney cancer. Both conserved end residues are trimmed from each CDR3. Not all rows give a size; the values are once, few, many and, for expanded clones, a class.

CDR3: ASSKADRCSGAQH; V: TRBV21-1; size: -; J: TRBJ1-5
CDR3: ASSLRGHDSNQPQH; V: TRBV5-4; size: -; J: TRBJ1-5
CDR3: ASSKRRSVYNSPLH; V: TRBV14; size: -; J: TRBJ1-6
CDR3: ASSPSSGRLSYNEQF; V: TRBV18; size: -; J: TRBJ2-1
CDR3: ASSLYRQGPENEQY; V: TRBV11-2; size: -; J: TRBJ2-7
CDR3: ASSTCGTEATYGYT; V: TRBV21-1; size: -; J: TRBJ1-2
CDR3: ASSQGLKETANEKLF; V: TRBV4-1; size: -; J: TRBJ1-4
CDR3: ASSSRENSPLH; V: TRBV27; size: -; J: TRBJ1-6
CDR3: AWSLGGLAGTQY; V: TRBV30; size: -; J: TRBJ2-5
CDR3: ASSLVEQGPEAF; V: TRBV5-1; size: -; J: TRBJ1-1
CDR3: ASSQGQASYEQY; V: TRBV2; size: -; J: TRBJ2-7
CDR3: AWSPTGTEAF; V: TRBV30; size: -; J: TRBJ1-1
CDR3: ATSRDRLNTEAF; V: TRBV15; size: -; J: TRBJ1-1
CDR3: ASSLGDTIYNEQF; V: TRBV21-1; size: -; J: TRBJ2-1
CDR3: ASSRETSGSYEQF; V: TRBV4-2; size: -; J: TRBJ2-1
CDR3: AWGWESYNEQF; V: TRBV30; size: once; J: TRBJ2-1
CDR3: ASSAPTGGRTEAF; V: TRBV9; size: -; J: TRBJ1-1
CDR3: ASSLLPGYEQY; V: TRBV5-5; size: -; J: TRBJ2-7
CDR3: ASSLSVSASGTGELF; V: TRBV13; size: -; J: TRBJ2-2
CDR3: ASSDRLAGTREQF; V: TRBV2; size: once; J: TRBJ2-1
CDR3: ASKPGLQETQY; V: TRBV6-1; size: -; J: TRBJ2-5
CDR3: ASPGLAGGRGREQY; V: TRBV12-2; size: -; J: TRBJ2-7
CDR3: ASSHASGGFYGYT; V: TRBV28; size: -; J: TRBJ1-2
CDR3: ASSLGRRNTGELF; V: TRBV5-4; size: once; J: TRBJ2-2
CDR3: ASSYSNPPQTQY; V: TRBV6-5; size: -; J: TRBJ2-5
CDR3: ASTWGNTEAF; V: TRBV6-1; size: -; J: TRBJ1-1
CDR3: ASRSHGLTETQY; V: TRBV6-5; size: -; J: TRBJ2-5
CDR3: ASGQGGTYEQY; V: TRBV19; size: -; J: TRBJ2-7
CDR3: ASTDPTDTQY; V: TRBV6-1; size: -; J: TRBJ2-3
CDR3: ASKAGTSTETQY; V: TRBV2; size: -; J: TRBJ2-5
CDR3: ASSYRTGGYT; V: TRBV7-8; size: few; J: TRBJ1-2
CDR3: ASSLGTAGSEKLF; V: TRBV11-2; size: few; J: TRBJ1-4
CDR3: ASRTGTSDHEQY; V: TRBV13; size: many; J: TRBJ2-7
CDR3: ASSLRAARTNEKLF; V: TRBV19; size: -; J: TRBJ1-4
CDR3: ASSFGQETQY; V: TRBV7-9; size: -; J: TRBJ2-5
CDR3: ASSQTGEWHGYT; V: TRBV5-4; size: -; J: TRBJ1-2